The rows below give T cell receptor beta chains drawn from one sample of a study of low-dose radiotherapy and immunotherapy resistance in tumors. A single record per CDR3 protein comes from TCRdb applying MiXCR to the reads. The table has around 36,000 distinct CDR3 sequences, roughly 31% seen once. The specimen comprised PBMCs, sampled before treatment. These TCRs come from a male donor with gallbladder cancer. Each CDR3 is given with its conserved first and last residue. D genes are given only for firm matches. Some rows have no size entry. The others give once, few or many, or a class for an expanded clone.

D,J,size,V,DNA,CDR3
TRBD1,TRBJ1-5,many,TRBV7-2,TGTGCCAGCAGCTTGATGGGACAGGGGTTGCAGCCCCAGCATTTT,CASSLMGQGLQPQHF
NA,TRBJ1-6,many,TRBV25-1,TGTGCCAGCAGTTACCCTCAGGACGGGAATTCACCCCTCCACTTT,CASSYPQDGNSPLHF
TRBD2,TRBJ2-7,many,TRBV14,TGTGCCAGCAGCCCCGAGAGGAGCGGGAGGGCTTATAGGGAATACGAGCAGTACTTC,CASSPERSGRAYREYEQYF
NA,TRBJ1-2,many,TRBV6-2/TRBV6-3,TGTGCCAGCAGTTATAAAATGGCAGGGCACGGCTACACCTTC,CASSYKMAGHGYTF
NA,TRBJ2-1,once,TRBV6-1,TGTGCCAGCACCATTGGGGCCCATGAGCAGTTCTTC,CASTIGAHEQFF
NA,TRBJ2-3,many,TRBV28,TGTGCCAGCAGTTCCGGGGAGACAGATACGCAGTATTTT,CASSSGETDTQYF
NA,TRBJ2-2,medium-sized,TRBV28,TGTGCCAGCAGCCGACGCGTCGGGGAGCTGTTTTTT,CASSRRVGELFF
TRBD2,TRBJ2-7,many,TRBV5-4,TGTGCCAGCAGCTACGGGACTAGCGGGAGTTACGAGCAGTACTTC,CASSYGTSGSYEQYF
NA,TRBJ2-5,many,TRBV14,TGTGCCAGCAGCCAGGGCCTCGGGCGGCAAGAGACCCAGTACTTC,CASSQGLGRQETQYF
TRBD2,TRBJ2-7,few,TRBV6-2/TRBV6-3,TGTGCCAGCAGGCCATTCACCGGGACTAGCGCTTTCTACGAGCAGTACTTC,CASRPFTGTSAFYEQYF
TRBD1,TRBJ1-2,NA,TRBV28,TGTGCCAGCAGTTCTGGACAGGGATTCCGTAAAAGCTATGGCTACACCTTC,CASSSGQGFRKSYGYTF
TRBD1,TRBJ2-5,many,TRBV20-1,TGCAGTGCTAGGGTGACAGGGGGCTTTGAGACCCAGTACTTC,CSARVTGGFETQYF
TRBD1,TRBJ2-5,many,TRBV10-2,TGCGCCAGCAAAGTGAGGGACAGGGGGCAAGAGACCCAGTACTTC,CASKVRDRGQETQYF
TRBD1,TRBJ2-1,NA,TRBV24-1,TGTGCCACCAGTGATCCAGGGACAGGGGGGGACAATGAGCAGTTCTTC,CATSDPGTGGDNEQFF
NA,TRBJ2-3,NA,TRBV3-1,TGTGCCAGCAGCCAAGAAAGGCTGGGGGACGGGGGCCCCCTCGGGGCGCAGTATTTT,CASSQERLGDGGPLGAQYF
TRBD2,TRBJ2-1,many,TRBV3-1,TGTGCCAGCAGCCAAGATAATAGCGGGGGAAATGAGCAGTTCTTC,CASSQDNSGGNEQFF
NA,TRBJ2-1,many,TRBV5-1,TGCGCCAGCAGCTTGGATGGGGCCTCCTACAATGAGCAGTTCTTC,CASSLDGASYNEQFF
TRBD2,TRBJ2-1,many,TRBV7-2,TGTGCCAGCAGTCTCGGGGGGTACTACAATGAGCAGTTCTTC,CASSLGGYYNEQFF
NA,TRBJ1-5,many,TRBV5-1,TGCGCCAGCAGCTTGGAGGGGGTATCAAATCAGCCCCAGCATTTT,CASSLEGVSNQPQHF
NA,TRBJ1-6,NA,TRBV7-2,TGTGCCAGCAGCTATAATATGGCAGCGACCAATTCACCCCTCCACTTT,CASSYNMAATNSPLHF
TRBD1,TRBJ1-2,many,TRBV12-3/TRBV12-4,TGTGCCAGCAGTTTTTCCGGGACAGGGTATGGCTACACCTTC,CASSFSGTGYGYTF
TRBD2,TRBJ2-5,many,TRBV28,TGTGCCAGCAGTCCCATGGCGGGAGTAAGTGAGACCCAGTACTTC,CASSPMAGVSETQYF
NA,TRBJ1-5,medium-sized,TRBV28,TGTGCCAGCAGTTGGCGAACGAATCAGCCCCAGCATTTT,CASSWRTNQPQHF
TRBD2,TRBJ2-1,many,TRBV11-2,TGTGCCAGCAGCCCGGGACTAGCGGGACGAGGAGAGCAGTTCTTC,CASSPGLAGRGEQFF
NA,TRBJ2-1,many,TRBV5-8,TGTGCCAGCAGCTTAGCGGGCGTGGAGGGTGAGCAGTTCTTC,CASSLAGVEGEQFF
NA,TRBJ1-4,NA,TRBV20-1,TGCAGTGCTAGAGAGTCTACTAATGAAAAACTGTTTTTT,CSARESTNEKLFF
TRBD2,TRBJ2-4,many,TRBV13,TGTGCCAGCAGTGAAGTGGGCGGGGGGGGGAAAAACATTCAGTACTTC,CASSEVGGGGKNIQYF
NA,TRBJ2-1,NA,TRBV29-1,TGCAGCGTGGGCCGCCCTAGCTCCTACAATGAGCAGTTCTTC,CSVGRPSSYNEQFF
NA,TRBJ2-7,many,TRBV19,TGTGCCAGTAGTACACCGGCGGGACAATACGAGCAGTACTTC,CASSTPAGQYEQYF
TRBD1,TRBJ2-3,NA,TRBV27,TGTGCCAGCAGTTATCAGGGACAGGGTTTAACAGATACGCAGTATTTT,CASSYQGQGLTDTQYF
TRBD1,TRBJ1-2,many,TRBV20-1,TGCAGTGCTAGGGATATAGCCGTCGGGACAGGCTCTAACTACACCTTC,CSARDIAVGTGSNYTF
NA,TRBJ2-7,medium-sized,TRBV7-2,TGTGCCAGCAGCTTAGTCTCCTACGAGCAGTACTTC,CASSLVSYEQYF
TRBD1,TRBJ2-7,NA,TRBV5-1,TGCGCCAGCAGCCTGCGGACAGGGGTCCACGAGCAGTACTTC,CASSLRTGVHEQYF
TRBD1,TRBJ1-2,many,TRBV4-1,TGCGCCAGCAGCCAAGAAGGGACAGGGGGTGGCTACACCTTC,CASSQEGTGGGYTF
NA,TRBJ2-5,medium-sized,TRBV23-1,TGCGCCAGCAGTCACAACCCTCAGGGAGGAGAGACCCAGTACTTC,CASSHNPQGGETQYF
TRBD2,TRBJ2-5,many,TRBV4-1,TGCGCCAGCAGCCACCTAGCGGGAGAGTACCAAGAGACCCAGTACTTC,CASSHLAGEYQETQYF
NA,TRBJ2-3,many,TRBV5-1,TGCGCCAGCAGCTTAATAGGTGGTGGAATTAGCACAGATACGCAGTATTTT,CASSLIGGGISTDTQYF
NA,TRBJ2-2,NA,TRBV20-1,NA,CSARETGYGGELFFF
NA,TRBJ2-1,many,TRBV7-2,TGTGCCAGCAGCTTAGAGGGCGGGTACACCTACAATGAGCAGTTCTTC,CASSLEGGYTYNEQFF
TRBD1,TRBJ2-3,many,TRBV2,TGTGCCAGCAGCGATAATACCGGGACAGGGAAGTATTTT,CASSDNTGTGKYF
TRBD2,TRBJ2-7,many,TRBV28,TGTGCCAGCAGTTTTATAGCGGGTTACGAGCAGTACTTC,CASSFIAGYEQYF
TRBD1,TRBJ1-5,many,TRBV7-2,TGTGCCAGCAGCGCGGACAGGGGGTTCAATCAGCCCCAGCATTTT,CASSADRGFNQPQHF
NA,TRBJ2-5,NA,TRBV5-4,TGTGCCAGCAGCTTGAATATGGAAGAGACCCAGTACTTC,CASSLNMEETQYF
NA,TRBJ2-7,NA,TRBV7-2,TGTGCCAGCAGCCAGACGGCTTGGGGCTACGAGCAGTACTTC,CASSQTAWGYEQYF
NA,TRBJ2-1,many,TRBV12-3/TRBV12-4,TGTGCCAGCAGTCCCTCGACGGGCTCGGCCGACAATGAGCAGTTCTTC,CASSPSTGSADNEQFF